The 6 T cell receptor beta chains in this list originate from one sample, sequenced in a study of cytomegalovirus exposure and HLA in healthy donors. This PCR relied on a set of 60 Vbeta primers and 13 Jbeta primers. Method: immunoSEQ multiplex PCR; TCRdb's copy keeps in-frame clones and lacks some. In the table there are tens of thousands of clones, 86% of which are singletons. The sample consisted of PBMCs. These receptor sequences come from a man younger than 45 in good health and CMV-seropositive.

J is TRBJ2-3 and V is TRBV2; D is perhaps TRBD1 (5 bases). This CDR3 comprises 13 residues. Looked up from germline, CDR1 is SNHLY and CDR2 is FYNNEI. With 7 bases removed from V and 8 bases from J, the gap between germline ends came to 16 bases. In nucleotides, the CDR3 is TGTGCCAGCATCAATCAAGGACACGCTACGCAGTATTTT. The encoded protein is CASINQGHATQYF.

The CDR3 coding sequence is TGTGCCAGCCTCCAGGTCCCCTACTACGAGCAGTACTTC. As protein: CASLQVPYYEQYF. The chain uses TRBV2 and TRBJ2-7; D is unclear. The length of the CDR3 is 13 residues. Germline CDR1 and CDR2: SNHLY and FYNNEI. Trimming pared 8 bases from V and 3 bases from J, leaving 14 bases between. Drawing the rest from reference TRBV2 and TRBJ2-7, the complete variable domain is EPEVTQTPSHQVTQMGQEVILRCVPISNHLYFYWYRQILGQKVEFLVSFYNNEISEKSEIFDDQFSVERPDGSNFTLKIRSTKLEDSAMYFCASLQVPYYEQYFGPGTRLTVT.

V and J are TRBV4-1 and TRBJ1-2, with a tentative D call TRBD1 (5 bases). The CDR3 runs 15 residues. V was shortened by 4 bases and J by 4 bases, with 16 bases between the two germline ends. Germline loops: CDR1 MGHRA, CDR2 YSYEKL. The CDR3 region has the DNA TGCGCCAGCAGCCCTACGCAGGGTATGGTCTATGGCTACACCTTC. This sequence encodes CASSPTQGMVYGYTF.

The table lists this clone with a few counts. This chain links TRBV18 with TRBJ1-5; no definite D call. The CDR3 extends over 17 amino acids. V dropped 2 bases and J dropped 0 bases, with 14 bases sitting between them. Germline V gene data show CDR1 as KGHSH and CDR2 as LQKENI. The DNA of the CDR3 is TGTGCCAGCTCACCAATAAGGGAGGAGTATAGCAATCAGCCCCAGCATTTT. Residues: CASSPIREEYSNQPQHF.

The chain is built from TRBV25-1 and TRBJ1-2, with D unresolved. Per germline, CDR1 MGHDK and CDR2 SYGVNS. The CDR3 contains 13 residues. V lost 4 bases and J lost 4, with 10 bases in between. The CDR3: CASSGAESYGYTF. The CDR3 bases are TGTGCCAGCAGTGGGGCAGAAAGCTATGGCTACACCTTC.

This clone was seen a single time. The J gene is TRBJ1-5, the V gene TRBV5-5, with D tentatively TRBD1 (5 bases). In germline, CDR1 is SGHKS, CDR2 YYEKEE (reference sequence). The CDR3 runs to 14 residues. V dropped 0 bases and J dropped 5 bases, with 9 bases sitting between them. CDR3 bases: TGTGCCAGCAGCTTGGGGGGCCGCGATCAGCCCCAGCATTTT. Its translation is CASSLGGRDQPQHF.